This passage covers 30 T cell receptor beta chains from one sample sequenced in a study of T cell clusters in autoimmune cytopenias. TRB was amplified by touch-down multiplex PCR, primer pools A and B combined. After re-calling the multiplex PCR reads, TCRdb lists one entry per CDR3 protein, DNA absent. Its table lists some 11,000 distinct CDR3 sequences. TRB was amplified from approximately 230 ng of peripheral blood genomic DNA per sample. The data were also submitted as part of a second study, on T cell repertoires in aging, cancer and after chemotherapy.

Sequencing was carried out using peripheral blood. All receptors come from a human donor in good health.

The chain has TRBV4-2 and TRBJ2-1; TCRdb lists TRBD1, though no DNA is available to test this call. Germline V gives CDR1 LGHNA, CDR2 YNFKEQ. This CDR3 is built from 14 residues. The CDR3 spells CASSRVGAYNEQFF.

The chain uses TRBV5-3 and TRBJ2-1; the D call from TCRdb, TRBD2, cannot be confirmed without DNA. TRBV5-3 is marked as an open reading frame, function uncertain. This CDR3 is built from 16 residues. CDR3 residues: CARSLDLAGAFNEQFF.

V is TRBV7-9 and J is TRBJ2-7; the TRBD1 assignment by TCRdb is unverifiable without DNA. Germline-derived CDR1 and CDR2 are SEHNR and FQNEAQ (reference sequence). This CDR3 is 13 amino acids long. CDR3 sequence reads: CASRQDRDYEQYF.

V gene TRBV27 combines with J gene TRBJ1-5; TCRdb calls TRBD1, which cannot be checked without DNA. This CDR3 region has 15 residues. Germline V gene sequence: CDR1 MNHEY, CDR2 SMNVEV (reference sequence). CDR3 loop: CASSPRTYSNQPQHF.

This clonotype is labeled medium-sized based on frequency. The chain uses TRBV27 and TRBJ2-2; TCRdb picks TRBD2, but there is no DNA to check that call. Germline loops: CDR1 MNHEY, CDR2 SMNVEV (reference sequence). The length of the CDR3 is 13 residues. The CDR3 spells CASALGEPGELFF.

The chain joins TRBV12-3 or TRBV12-4 to TRBJ1-2; TCRdb selects TRBD1, and the lack of DNA leaves this call unchecked. This CDR3 spans 13 amino acids. This CDR3 reads CASRATGDGGYTF.

This clonotype is classed as medium-sized by frequency. The CDR3 sequence: CAWSPGREKLFF. The gene calls are TRBV30 and TRBJ1-4; no DNA is available, so the TRBD1 call from TCRdb remains unchecked. This CDR3 contains 12 residues. Germline lookup yields CDR1 GTSNPN and CDR2 SVGIG (reference sequence).

The V and J genes are TRBV18 and TRBJ2-1; with no DNA, the TCRdb D assignment of TRBD1 cannot be verified. Germline assignment: CDR1 KGHSH and CDR2 LQKENI. This CDR3 is 14 amino acids long. CDR3 sequence reads: CASSSGQGLEGQFF.

The chain employs TRBV29-1 and TRBJ2-7; TCRdb calls TRBD1, which cannot be checked without DNA. The germline gives CDR1 SQVTM, CDR2 ANQGSEA. The CDR3 covers 13 residues. The CDR3 region is CSVTGTDSYEQYF.

Frequency places this clonotype as medium-sized. This sequence joins TRBV12-3 or TRBV12-4 and TRBJ1-2. CDR3 length: 13 amino acids. The chain's CDR3 is CASSLGRIYGYTF.

The chain employs TRBV7-9 and TRBJ2-7; TCRdb picks TRBD1, but there is no DNA to check that call. Germline assignment: CDR1 SEHNR and CDR2 FQNEAQ (reference sequence). CDR3 size: 16 residues. CDR3 sequence reads: CASRPPSTSDSYEQYF.

The chain uses TRBV25-1 and TRBJ1-1. CDR1 and CDR2 (germline): MGHDK, SYGVNS. This CDR3 contains 12 residues. CDR3 sequence reads: CASSSLGGEAFF.

The rearrangement joins TRBV6-5 to TRBJ2-3; the D call from TCRdb, TRBD2, cannot be confirmed without DNA. The CDR3 sequence is 14 residues long. Germline V gives CDR1 MNHEY, CDR2 SVGAGI. The chain's CDR3 is CASANRARSDTQYF.

This clonotype is medium-sized by frequency. The J gene is TRBJ2-5, the V gene TRBV7-9; TCRdb's D call, TRBD1, is unchecked because there is no DNA. CDR3 length: 14 amino acids. Looked up from germline, CDR1 is SEHNR and CDR2 is FQNEAQ (reference sequence). The CDR3 here is CASSQRGGVETQYF. Filled out from reference TRBV7-9 and TRBJ2-5, the complete variable domain reads DTGVSQNPRHKITKRGQNVTFRCDPISEHNRLYWYRQTLGQGPEFLTYFQNEAQLEKSRLLSDRFSAERPKGSFSTLEIQRTEQGDSAMYLCASSQRGGVETQYFGPGTRLLVL.

The chain joins TRBV5-5 to TRBJ2-3; there is no DNA to check the TCRdb D call of TRBD1. The CDR3 length is 19 residues. In germline, CDR1 is SGHKS, CDR2 YYEKEE (reference sequence). The CDR3 loop reads CASSLVFPVARALSDTQYF.

J is TRBJ2-1 and V is TRBV20-1. The CDR3 totals 16 residues. The germline CDR1 and CDR2 sequences are DFQATT and SNEGSKA (reference sequence). CDR3 amino acids: CSARAQTRSSYNEQFF.

This clonotype is deemed medium-sized by its frequency. The CDR3 sequence is CSARGQGANYGYTF. The V gene is TRBV20-1, the J gene TRBJ1-2; as DNA is missing, the TRBD1 call by TCRdb cannot be tested. The length of the CDR3 is 14 residues. Germline CDR1 DFQATT, CDR2 SNEGSKA (reference sequence).

Measured by frequency, this clonotype is medium-sized. This chain links TRBV6-6 with TRBJ1-2; TCRdb indicates TRBD1, and absent DNA this call remains unverified. Germline-derived CDR1 and CDR2 are MNHNY and SVGAGI (reference sequence). The CDR3 length is 15 residues. Here the CDR3 reads CASSYHRDRSYGYTF.

The chain employs TRBV11-3 and TRBJ2-3; checking the TCRdb D call of TRBD2 is not possible without DNA. The CDR3 runs to 16 residues. Germline V gene data show CDR1 as SGHNT and CDR2 as YENEEA. CDR3 residues: CASSLRTSGGADTQYF. The full variable domain, in which reference TRBV11-3 and TRBJ2-3 provide the parts outside the CDR3, is EAGVVQSPRYKIIEKKQPVAFWCNPISGHNTLYWYLQNLGQGPELLIRYENEEAVDDSQLPKDRFSAERLKGVDSTLKIQPAELGDSAVYLCASSLRTSGGADTQYFGPGTRLTVL.

By frequency, this clonotype is medium-sized. The CDR3 is CASSDRDEQYF. The chain combines TRBV6-4 with TRBJ2-7. CDR1 MRHNA and CDR2 SNTAGT come from the germline V gene. This CDR3 has 11 residues.

By frequency, this clonotype registers medium-sized. This rearrangement joins TRBV7-9 to TRBJ2-7; TCRdb designates TRBD1, a call that cannot be tested without DNA. The CDR3 totals 14 residues. The germline V gene encodes CDR1 SEHNR and CDR2 FQNEAQ (reference sequence). The CDR3 reads CASSSGDTPREQYF.

This chain connects TRBV12-3 or TRBV12-4 to TRBJ1-2; TCRdb picks TRBD1, but there is no DNA to check that call. The CDR3 loop spans 17 amino acids. The CDR3 region is CASTPIAPGLRGNGYTF.

The V call is TRBV7-9, the J call TRBJ2-5. The CDR3 contains 14 residues. In germline, CDR1 is SEHNR, CDR2 FQNEAQ (reference sequence). The CDR3 reads CASSQTHRQETQYF.

This rearrangement joins TRBV21-1 to TRBJ1-1. TRBV21-1 is marked as a pseudogene. CDR3 size: 17 residues. The CDR3 region is CAWLHHRITIVNTEAFF.

The V and J genes are TRBV5-4 and TRBJ2-3; TCRdb indicates TRBD2, and absent DNA this call remains unverified. This CDR3 has 14 amino acids. Germline-derived CDR1 and CDR2 are SGHNT and YYREEE (reference sequence). CDR3 loop: CASSYAGTTDTQYF.

V usage is TRBV6-2 or TRBV6-3 and J usage is TRBJ1-4. Germline V gives CDR1 MNHEY, CDR2 SVGEGT. The length of the CDR3 is 15 residues. CDR3 loop: CASSTLPGLNEKLFF.

The gene calls are TRBV30 and TRBJ2-1; TCRdb picks TRBD2, but there is no DNA to check that call. The germline V gene encodes CDR1 GTSNPN and CDR2 SVGIG (reference sequence). This CDR3 has 15 amino acids. CDR3 sequence: CAWGGLAGPYNEQFF.

The chain recombines TRBV18 with TRBJ2-1; TCRdb picks TRBD2, but there is no DNA to check that call. CDR1 is KGHSH and CDR2 is LQKENI in the germline V gene. The CDR3 has 14 residues. The CDR3 reads CASSPLITAEAQFF.

The chain employs TRBV5-1 and TRBJ2-1. This CDR3 comprises 13 residues. Germline-derived CDR1 and CDR2 are SGHRS and YFSETQ. The CDR3 loop is CASGRESYNEQFF.

The V and J genes are TRBV12-3 or TRBV12-4 and TRBJ2-1; absent DNA, TCRdb's TRBD1 call cannot be checked. The CDR3 length is 14 residues. This CDR3 reads CASSWGPGYNEQFF.